The clone carrying this T cell receptor (beta chain) was observed many times. The antigen remains undetermined. Among ophthalmopathy patients, the Clinical Activity Score reached at least 3, the NOSPECS grade reached at least 4, and duration remained under 3 months. Patients were excluded for uncontrolled infection, other autoimmune disease, pregnancy or lactation. TCR beta CDR3 regions were amplified from RNA transcripts. First-round RT-PCR of the TCR CDR3 relied on the HTBI primer set. MiXCR was run by TCRdb on the multiplex PCR reads, yielding one entry per CDR3 protein. The sample holds 600,000 or so distinct CDR3 sequences; roughly 15% are singletons and the top ten take approximately 12%. This entry is derived from a study of T cells in Graves' hyperthyroidism and ophthalmopathy. CDR1 and CDR2 (germline): MNHNS, SASEGT. V shed 6 bases and J 2 bases; nucleotides not matched to a gene: 8. This CDR3 comprises 16 residues.

Overall study results and limits: Ophthalmopathy was separated from stable hyperthyroidism by a 13 V-J model.

The sequenced material came from blood. The chain links TRBV6-1 to TRBJ2-5; TRBD2 aligns across 11 bases. The receptor's source is a woman between 50 and 59 years old with Graves' ophthalmopathy. The CDR3 coding sequence is TGTGCCAGCAGACTGACTAGCGGGACTACGCAAGAGACCCAGTACTTC. Residues: CASRLTSGTTQETQYF.